This T cell receptor (beta chain) derives from a study of blood T cell repertoires in COVID-19 (dated by TCRdb to the early 2020s). For the study in its entirety: The collaborator samples originated in the United States, Italy and Spain and spanned the acute and convalescent phases of COVID-19. Nearly every sample came with metadata listing a de-identified subject ID, COVID-19 status, age in years and sex. The prospective study material was composed of cDNA or gDNA derived from T cells, B-cell-depleted T cells, or PBMCs. The repertoires were released in a freely available public database intended as a resource for research on the immune response to SARS-CoV-2. Where available, HLA class I and class II types were taken from metadata supplied by the sample provider and were not determined by assay-based typing. Subjects who had been exposed to COVID-19, were actively infected with it, or had recovered from it provided the deeply sampled blood TCRbeta repertoires that made up the dataset. Samples came from the ongoing ImmuneRACE study (first 160 participants) plus 1,254 subjects from 6 global collaborators. What the authors observed across the whole study: Clinical and demographic metadata were provided uncurated, with the amount varying by source and participant.

Per the germline V gene, SGHTS is the CDR1 and YDEGEE is the CDR2. The junction shows trimming of 4 bases on V and 4 bases on J, and the gene matches do not reach 14 bases of it. The CDR3 starts with the cysteine, ends with the phenylalanine, and has 17 residues. Left in the record is the CDR3 DNA by itself, 51 bases read in frame from the first base. Turning to this clone: No cognate antigen has been identified for it. The record has no base qualities; no much larger clone is one base away.

The immunoSEQ Assay, a bias-controlled multiplex PCR, was used to amplify TCRbeta CDR3 regions from genomic DNA. As for the authors' bioinformatics: Nucleated cell counts per sample were estimated from amplification of reference gene primers within the assay. To quantify the absolute abundance of each unique TCRbeta CDR3 rearrangement, sequence reads were collapsed and filtered. For each sample, productive Simpson clonality was calculated as the square root of Simpson's diversity index over productive rearrangements. TCRdb holds this immuneACCESS table with in-frame rearrangements only. Some clones are missing; in checked studies, unresolved V genes explain under half, and the rest has no known cause. V and J calls and clone size are copied from that table; D and trimming were computed from the DNA. Counted in this sample were more than 200,000 clones; roughly 90% of them appeared once. Of the sample, less than 3.5% is held by the ten largest clones.

The collaborating institutions used their own protocols to collect whole blood in K2EDTA tubes. For TCRbeta analysis, collaborator samples were shipped as frozen whole blood, as isolated PBMCs, or as DNA extracted from either sample type. The specimen was peripheral blood. The sequence derives from a woman aged 60 to 75 with acute or convalescent COVID-19. Recombination linked TRBV5-8 to TRBJ2-5, and TRBD2 aligns with 9 junction nucleotides. At the DNA level, the sequence is TGTGCCAGCAGCAGGGGACTAGCCTCCCTTGACCTAGAGACCCAGTACTTC. It specifies CASSRGLASLDLETQYF.